These 26 T cell receptor beta chains were sequenced from one sample in a study of blood T cell repertoires in COVID-19 (dated by TCRdb to about 2020). The library was obtained by the immunoSEQ multiplex PCR assay. The clones in this table, taken by TCRdb from immuneACCESS, are in-frame only. Not every clone is retained; where verified, under half of the shortfall comes from an unresolved V gene, and the cause of the rest is unknown. The sample records roughly 70,000 clones, about 91% of which are singletons. Approximately 6.8% of the sample lies in the top ten. Source material: peripheral blood. The receptors derive from a woman in her seventies with acute or convalescent COVID-19.

The chain carries TRBV6-5 and TRBJ1-6; D is unresolved. The CDR3 has 10 amino acids. Trimming took 11 bases from V and 15 from J, leaving 14 bases between them. Germline V CDR1 and CDR2: MNHEY, SVGAGI. In nucleotides, the CDR3 is TGTGCCTCTAGTCAGGAGGGCCTCCACTTT. It translates to CASSQEGLHF.

V is TRBV6-2 or TRBV6-3 and J is TRBJ2-1; 9 nucleotides line up with TRBD2. With V trimmed by 4 bases and J by 2 bases, 9 bases remained unmatched. CDR1 and CDR2 from the germline V gene are MNHEY and SVGEGT. The CDR3 consists of 17 residues. CDR3 in amino acids: CASSLTLAGNTYNEQFF. The CDR3 DNA reads TGTGCCAGCAGTTTAACTCTAGCGGGAAACACCTACAATGAGCAGTTCTTC.

The chain couples TRBV9 to TRBJ1-1; 9 bases are shared with TRBD1. This CDR3 comprises 16 residues. The trim removed 0 bases at V and 4 bases at J, leaving 7 bases unmatched. The germline CDR1 and CDR2 sequences are SGDLS and YYNGEE. The CDR3 nucleotides read TGTGCCAGCAGCGTAGGGCCGGGACAGGGAGGCACTGAAGCTTTCTTT. It specifies CASSVGPGQGGTEAFF.

This CDR3 reads CASKTGVKNPSTDTQYF. CDR3 DNA sequence: TGTGCCAGCAAGACGGGTGTGAAGAATCCTAGCACAGATACGCAGTATTTT. The V and J genes are TRBV27 and TRBJ2-3; D ambiguous. Per the germline V gene, CDR1 is MNHEY and CDR2 is SMNVEV (reference sequence). CDR3 length: 17 residues. V was pared by 7 bases and J by 0 bases, with 20 bases between.

The chain combines TRBV6-5 with TRBJ1-5; D call uncertain. Looked up from germline, CDR1 is MNHEY and CDR2 is SVGAGI. Trimming stripped 6 bases from V and 4 bases from J, with 7 bases between. CDR3 length equals 12 residues. DNA of the CDR3: TGTGCCAGCAGGACGGGTAATCAGCCCCAGCATTTT. This encodes CASRTGNQPQHF.

The chain combines TRBV30 with TRBJ1-4, with D maybe TRBD1 (5 bases). CDR1 is GTSNPN and CDR2 is SVGIG in the germline V gene (reference sequence). This CDR3 is 14 amino acids long. V lost 4 bases, J lost 0 bases, and 9 bases lay in between. CDR3 DNA sequence: TGTGCCTGGATGGAGGGGACAACTAATGAAAAACTGTTTTTT. This codes for CAWMEGTTNEKLFF.

This clone was seen a single time. The chain couples TRBV5-1 to TRBJ2-6; no firm D call. V dropped 1 base and J dropped 0 bases, with 11 bases sitting between them. The CDR3 runs 17 residues. CDR1 and CDR2 from the germline V gene are SGHRS and YFSETQ. The CDR3 sequence: CASSLPGSSSGANVLTF. CDR3 coding DNA: TGCGCCAGCAGCTTGCCGGGTTCTAGCTCTGGGGCCAACGTCCTGACTTTC.

This clone came up once. The chain couples TRBV11-2 to TRBJ1-6; D is perhaps TRBD1 (5 bases). The germline V and J ends were trimmed by 1 base and 5 bases, with 6 bases remaining between them. The CDR3 loop spans 14 amino acids. Germline CDR1 reads SGHAT; CDR2 reads FQNNGV. For the CDR3, the DNA is TGTGCCAGCAGCTTAGCACAGGATAATTCACCCCTCCACTTT. Translating gives CASSLAQDNSPLHF. Combining the CDR3 with reference TRBV11-2 and TRBJ1-6 gives the whole variable domain EAGVAQSPRYKIIEKRQSVAFWCNPISGHATLYWYQQILGQGPKLLIQFQNNGVVDDSQLPKDRFSAERLKGVDSTLKIQPAKLEDSAVYLCASSLAQDNSPLHFGNGTRLTVT.

This chain links TRBV19 with TRBJ2-7; 12 nucleotides line up with TRBD1. CDR3 length: 15 residues. Trimming cost V 4 bases and J 5 bases; bases outside gene matches: 6. Germline V gene lookup returns CDR1 LNHDA and CDR2 SQIVND (reference sequence). CDR3 coding DNA: TGTGCCAGTAGTAACCAAGGGACAGGGGGCGACGAGCAGTACTTC. Residues: CASSNQGTGGDEQYF.

The rearrangement links TRBV14 to TRBJ1-1; 8 nucleotides align to TRBD1. This CDR3 has 16 residues. In germline, CDR1 is SGHDN, CDR2 FVKESK. V was clipped by 4 bases and J by 4 bases; unmatched bases: 11. The DNA for the CDR3 is TGTGCCAGCAGCCCACGGACAGGGAATTGGGGCACTGAAGCTTTCTTT. Residues: CASSPRTGNWGTEAFF.

CDR3 amino acids: CASSPVGSGANEQYF. CDR3 DNA sequence: TGTGCCAGCAGCCCAGTCGGGTCAGGGGCTAACGAGCAGTACTTC. This chain joins TRBV11-2 and TRBJ2-7; D perhaps matches TRBD1 (6 bases). The CDR3 extends over 15 amino acids. Germline CDR1 SGHAT, CDR2 FQNNGV. Trimming removed 5 bases from V and 5 bases from J, with 19 bases in between.

The chain joins TRBV7-6 to TRBJ1-1; maybe TRBD1 (6 bases). Germline V lookup: CDR1 SGHVS, CDR2 FNYEAQ. Trimming took 2 bases from V and 0 from J, leaving 7 bases between them. The CDR3 has 14 amino acids. The CDR3 DNA follows: TGTGCCAGCAGCTTACCAGGGGTGAACACTGAAGCTTTCTTT. Translating it yields CASSLPGVNTEAFF.

The V call is TRBV11-3, the J call TRBJ2-5, with 9 bases that match TRBD2. The germline gives CDR1 SGHNT, CDR2 YENEEA. This CDR3 is built from 15 residues. The trim removed 1 base at V and 3 bases at J, leaving 3 bases unmatched. The CDR3 here is CASSLGVAGEETQYF. Written as DNA, the CDR3 is TGTGCCAGCAGCTTAGGGGTAGCGGGAGAAGAGACCCAGTACTTC. Supplemented by reference TRBV11-3 and TRBJ2-5, the full variable domain reads EAGVVQSPRYKIIEKKQPVAFWCNPISGHNTLYWYLQNLGQGPELLIRYENEEAVDDSQLPKDRFSAERLKGVDSTLKIQPAELGDSAVYLCASSLGVAGEETQYFGPGTRLLVL.

J is TRBJ1-2 and V is TRBV28; 9 bases are a match to TRBD1. CDR1 is MDHEN and CDR2 is SYDVKM in the germline V gene. The CDR3 runs to 13 residues. V shed 7 bases and J 5 bases; nucleotides not matched to a gene: 5. CDR3 coding DNA: TGTGCCAGCACCTCGGGACAGGGATATGGCTACACCTTC. The encoded protein is CASTSGQGYGYTF.

The chain is built from TRBV15 and TRBJ2-7; 10 nucleotides line up with TRBD2. The V gene end was trimmed by 5 bases and the J gene end by 4 bases; junction bases not matched to a gene: 8. CDR1 and CDR2 (germline): LNHNV, YYDKDF (reference sequence). The CDR3 extends over 15 amino acids. CDR3 loop: CATSQRSGRAYEQYF. As DNA, the CDR3 is TGTGCCACCAGCCAAAGGAGCGGGAGGGCTTACGAGCAGTACTTC.

The chain combines TRBV29-1 with TRBJ1-2; D gene uncertain. Germline V lookup: CDR1 SQVTM, CDR2 ANQGSEA. V was cut by 7 bases and J by 8 bases, with 20 bases left in between. The CDR3 has 13 residues. DNA for the CDR3: TGCAGCGCGAATCCTGAAGGTCGCGGCGGCTACACCTTC. It codes for CSANPEGRGGYTF.

The chain links TRBV10-3 to TRBJ2-3, with 11 bases that match TRBD1. With V trimmed by 0 bases and J by 1 base, 12 bases remained unmatched. The CDR3 totals 20 residues. Germline V CDR1 and CDR2: ENHRY, SYGVKD. CDR3 DNA: TGTGCCATCAGTGAGTCTTGGACAGGGGGCGCCGAGGGAGGCACAGATACGCAGTATTTT. This gives the protein CAISESWTGGAEGGTDTQYF.

This chain joins TRBV28 and TRBJ1-5, with a tentative D call TRBD1 (5 bases). The CDR3 has 13 residues. From germline, CDR1 is MDHEN and CDR2 SYDVKM. V lost 6 bases and J 4 bases, leaving 10 bases between the germline ends. DNA for the CDR3: TGTGCCAGCAGCTTGACAGTAAATCAGCCCCAGCATTTT. Translated, it gives CASSLTVNQPQHF.

The chain is built from TRBV9 and TRBJ2-7; TRBD2 matches 7 bases. The CDR3 has 15 amino acids. Trimming took 0 bases from V and 6 from J; bases not matched to a gene: 9. In germline, CDR1 is SGDLS, CDR2 YYNGEE. CDR3 sequence: CASSVEAGAGFEQYF. In nucleotides, the CDR3 is TGTGCCAGCAGCGTAGAGGCGGGAGCTGGCTTCGAGCAGTACTTC.

The chain combines TRBV7-2 with TRBJ2-7; a weak D match, TRBD1 (6 bases). Trimming stripped 6 bases from V and 4 bases from J, with 19 bases between. Germline CDR1 is SGHTA and CDR2 is FQGNSA. The CDR3 covers 15 residues. DNA for the CDR3: TGTGCCAGCAGAGCGACTCCGGACAGCACATACGAGCAGTACTTC. This sequence encodes CASRATPDSTYEQYF.

This clone was seen once. This sequence joins TRBV7-9 and TRBJ2-7; D is ambiguous. CDR1 and CDR2 from the germline V gene are SEHNR and FQNEAQ (reference sequence). Trimming stripped 5 bases from V and 2 bases from J, with 4 bases between. This CDR3 is 11 amino acids long. The CDR3 region has the DNA TGTGCCAGCAGCCCGGCCTACGAGCAGTACTTC. Translating gives CASSPAYEQYF.

This rearrangement joins TRBV24-1 to TRBJ2-1; D unresolved. This CDR3 has 16 amino acids. Between the trimmed V and J ends, which lost 3 bases and 6 bases, there was a span of 17 bases. Germline lookup yields CDR1 KGHDR and CDR2 SFDVKD. DNA for the CDR3: TGTGCCACCAGTGATCCCGTAGCATCCTCCGGCAATGAGCAGTTCTTC. Amino acids: CATSDPVASSGNEQFF.

The V call is TRBV21-1, the J call TRBJ1-3. TRBV21-1 is a pseudogene locus. The CDR3 is 18 residues long. Written as DNA, the CDR3 is TGTGCCAGCAGCAAGAGGGGCCGGGAGGGCACTCCTGAGTGCACCATATATTTT. Translating it yields CASSKRGREGTPECTIYF.

V gene TRBV4-1 combines with J gene TRBJ1-4, with 9 bases that match TRBD1. V shed 4 bases and J 3 bases; nucleotides not matched to a gene: 3. Per the germline V gene, CDR1 is MGHRA and CDR2 is YSYEKL. This CDR3 spans 15 amino acids. DNA for the CDR3: TGCGCCAGCAGCCTACAGGGGGCAGCTAATGAAAAACTGTTTTTT. Its translation: CASSLQGAANEKLFF.

The chain has TRBV6-5 and TRBJ1-5, with 9 bases aligning to TRBD1. The CDR3 extends over 15 amino acids. V shed 5 bases, J shed 6 bases, and the junction held 8 bases outside the gene matches. Germline CDR1 reads MNHEY; CDR2 reads SVGAGI. In nucleotides, the CDR3 is TGTGCCAGCAGTCCGGGACAGGGATTTTCTCAGCCCCAGCATTTT. This gives the protein CASSPGQGFSQPQHF.

The V and J genes are TRBV5-1 and TRBJ2-1, with D uncertain. The CDR3 runs 13 residues. Germline loops: CDR1 SGHRS, CDR2 YFSETQ. Trimming took 2 bases from V and 8 from J, leaving 11 bases between them. For the CDR3, the DNA is TGCGCCAGCAGCTTTACCTACGGGTATGAGCAGTTCTTC. It is translated as CASSFTYGYEQFF. The whole variable domain, filled in from reference TRBV5-1 and TRBJ2-1, reads KAGVTQTPRYLIKTRGQQVTLSCSPISGHRSVSWYQQTPGQGLQFLFEYFSETQRNKGNFPGRFSGRQFSNSRSEMNVSTLELGDSALYLCASSFTYGYEQFFGPGTRLTVL.